This T cell receptor (beta chain) was sequenced during a study of brain T cells in children with intractable seizures. The sequenced cases were selected for having the highest brain T cell transcript signatures. Assay: immunoSEQ multiplex PCR; the TCRdb copy retains only in-frame clones and omits some. Among 78,000 or so clones, around nine tenths were seen once, and the ten largest hold around 24%. Regarding the study as a whole: Only CDR3 sequence similarity suggested viral specificity, without known HCMV serostatus. Absence of clones before surgery may stem from lower sequencing depth.

Concerning this clone itself: The antigen remains unidentified.

The CDR3 has 14 amino acids. V lost 3 bases, J lost 10 bases, and 18 bases lay in between. CDR1 is MGHRA, CDR2 YSYEKL, per germline. This receptor was obtained from a girl aged 2 to 10 with Rasmussen encephalitis and intractable seizures. The rearrangement links TRBV4-1 to TRBJ1-1, with D possibly TRBD1 on 6 matching bases. Sequences were derived from peripheral blood, sampled at surgery. The CDR3 spells CASSHPARDILAFF. The CDR3 DNA reads as TGCGCCAGCAGCCACCCAGCCCGGGACATCTTAGCTTTCTTT.